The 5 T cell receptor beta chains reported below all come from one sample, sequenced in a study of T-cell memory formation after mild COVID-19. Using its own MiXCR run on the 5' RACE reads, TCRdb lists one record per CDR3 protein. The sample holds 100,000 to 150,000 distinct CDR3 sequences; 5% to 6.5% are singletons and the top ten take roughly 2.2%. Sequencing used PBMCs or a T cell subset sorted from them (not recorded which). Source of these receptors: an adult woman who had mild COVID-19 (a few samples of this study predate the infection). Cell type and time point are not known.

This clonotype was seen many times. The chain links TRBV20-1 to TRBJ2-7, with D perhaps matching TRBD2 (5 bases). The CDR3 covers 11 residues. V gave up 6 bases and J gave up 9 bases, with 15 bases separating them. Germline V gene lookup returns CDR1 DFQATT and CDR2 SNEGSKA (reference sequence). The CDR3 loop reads CSATRDVAQYF. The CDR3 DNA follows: TGCAGTGCCACGAGGGATGTTGCGCAGTACTTC.

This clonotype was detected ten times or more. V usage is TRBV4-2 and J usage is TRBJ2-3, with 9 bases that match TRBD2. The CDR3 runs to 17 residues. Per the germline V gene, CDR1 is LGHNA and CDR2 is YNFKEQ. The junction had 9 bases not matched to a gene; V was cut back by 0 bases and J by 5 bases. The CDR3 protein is CASSQENAGGPQDTQYF. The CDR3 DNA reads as TGTGCCAGCAGCCAAGAAAACGCGGGGGGGCCACAAGATACGCAGTATTTT.

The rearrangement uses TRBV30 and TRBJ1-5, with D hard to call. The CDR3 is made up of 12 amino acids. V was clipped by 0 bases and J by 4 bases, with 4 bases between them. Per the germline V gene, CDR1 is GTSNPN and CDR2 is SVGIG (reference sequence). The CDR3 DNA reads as TGTGCCTGGAGTGTCGCTAATCAGCCCCAGCATTTT. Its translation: CAWSVANQPQHF.

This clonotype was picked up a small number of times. CDR3 sequence: CSVEDGSGGQPQHF. The DNA for the CDR3 is TGCAGCGTTGAAGATGGGTCGGGGGGTCAGCCCCAGCATTTT. The V call is TRBV29-1, the J call TRBJ1-5, with D possibly being TRBD1 (5 bases). Germline values: CDR1 SQVTM, CDR2 ANQGSEA. The CDR3 runs 14 residues. The ends were cut back, 0 bases at V and 6 bases at J, with 12 bases in the middle.

In DNA form, the CDR3 reads TGCAGTGCTAGAGCAGGGGCTTTAGACACCGGGGAGCTGTTTTTT. Its protein is CSARAGALDTGELFF. V and J are TRBV20-1 and TRBJ2-2, with D possibly being TRBD1 (6 bases). The CDR3 covers 15 residues. Germline-derived CDR1 and CDR2 are DFQATT and SNEGSKA (reference sequence). V shed 1 base and J shed 3 bases, with 12 bases lying between them.